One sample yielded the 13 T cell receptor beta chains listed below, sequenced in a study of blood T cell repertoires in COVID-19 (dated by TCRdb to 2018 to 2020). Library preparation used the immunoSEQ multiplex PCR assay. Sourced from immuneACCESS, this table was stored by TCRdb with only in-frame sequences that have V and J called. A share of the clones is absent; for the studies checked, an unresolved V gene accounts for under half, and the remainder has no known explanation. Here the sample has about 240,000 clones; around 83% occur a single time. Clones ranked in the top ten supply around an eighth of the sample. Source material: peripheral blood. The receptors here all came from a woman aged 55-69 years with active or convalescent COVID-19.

CDR3 protein: CASGSEVRRPQHF. CDR3 DNA: TGTGCCAGCGGGTCCGAGGTTAGGAGGCCCCAGCATTTT. The chain carries TRBV6-6 and TRBJ1-5; no firm D call. The CDR3 is 13 amino acids. The ends were cut back, 8 bases at V and 9 bases at J, with 17 bases in the middle. Looked up from germline, CDR1 is MNHNY and CDR2 is SVGAGI (reference sequence).

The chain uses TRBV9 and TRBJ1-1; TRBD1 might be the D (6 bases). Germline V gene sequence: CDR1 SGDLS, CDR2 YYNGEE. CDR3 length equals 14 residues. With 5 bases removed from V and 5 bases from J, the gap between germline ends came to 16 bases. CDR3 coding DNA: TGTGCCAGCAGGGGAGAGGGGGTGAGAACTGAAGCTTTCTTT. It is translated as CASRGEGVRTEAFF.

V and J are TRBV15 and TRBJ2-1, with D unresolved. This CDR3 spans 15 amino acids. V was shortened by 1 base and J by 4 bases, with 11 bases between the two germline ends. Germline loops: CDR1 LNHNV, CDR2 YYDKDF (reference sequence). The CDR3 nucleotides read TGTGCCACCAGCAGAGGGCTAGAGGAGTACAATGAGCAGTTCTTC. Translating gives CATSRGLEEYNEQFF.

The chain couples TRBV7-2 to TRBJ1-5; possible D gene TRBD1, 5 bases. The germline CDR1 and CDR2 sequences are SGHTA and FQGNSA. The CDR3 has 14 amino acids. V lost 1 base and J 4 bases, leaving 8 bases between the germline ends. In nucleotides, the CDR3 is TGTGCCAGCAGCTTAGGGGGGAGGAATCAGCCCCAGCATTTT. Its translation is CASSLGGRNQPQHF.

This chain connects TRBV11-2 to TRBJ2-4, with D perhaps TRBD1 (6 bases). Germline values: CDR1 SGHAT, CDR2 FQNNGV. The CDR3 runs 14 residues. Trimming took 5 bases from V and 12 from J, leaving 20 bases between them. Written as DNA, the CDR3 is TGTGCCAGCAGCGTCGGGACACCCTCCAGGGGTCAGTACTTC. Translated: CASSVGTPSRGQYF.

This CDR3 reads CASSPGQGVIGELFF. The CDR3 bases are TGTGCCAGCAGTCCCGGACAGGGGGTAATCGGGGAGCTGTTTTTT. The V and J genes are TRBV27 and TRBJ2-2; 10 bases match TRBD1. After removal of 5 bases from V and 7 bases from J, the junction contained 7 bases not matched to a gene. The CDR3 is 15 amino acids. The germline V gene has CDR1 MNHEY and CDR2 SMNVEV (reference sequence).

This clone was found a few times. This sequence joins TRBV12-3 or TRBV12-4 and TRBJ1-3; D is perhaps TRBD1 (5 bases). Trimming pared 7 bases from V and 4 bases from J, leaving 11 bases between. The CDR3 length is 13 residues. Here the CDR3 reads CASNPDTGNTIYF. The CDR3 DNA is TGTGCCAGCAACCCGGACACAGGAAACACCATATATTTT.

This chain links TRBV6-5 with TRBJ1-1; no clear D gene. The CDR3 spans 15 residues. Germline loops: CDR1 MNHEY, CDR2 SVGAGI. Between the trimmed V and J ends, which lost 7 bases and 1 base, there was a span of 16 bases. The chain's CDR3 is CASIPPGRSNTEAFF. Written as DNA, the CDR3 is TGTGCCAGCATTCCGCCAGGCCGGTCGAACACTGAAGCTTTCTTT.

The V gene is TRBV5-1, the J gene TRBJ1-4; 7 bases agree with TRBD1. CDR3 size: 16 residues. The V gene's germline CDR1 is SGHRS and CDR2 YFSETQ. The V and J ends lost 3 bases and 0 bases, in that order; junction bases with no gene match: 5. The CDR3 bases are TGCGCCAGCAGCTCGACCACAGGGGCAACTAATGAAAAACTGTTTTTT. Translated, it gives CASSSTTGATNEKLFF.

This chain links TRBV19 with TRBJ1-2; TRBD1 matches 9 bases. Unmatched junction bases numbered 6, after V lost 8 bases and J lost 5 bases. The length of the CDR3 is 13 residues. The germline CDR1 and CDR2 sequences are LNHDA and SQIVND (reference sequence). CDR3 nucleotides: TGTGCCAGTCTACAGGGGGCCCTTTATGGCTACACCTTC. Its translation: CASLQGALYGYTF.

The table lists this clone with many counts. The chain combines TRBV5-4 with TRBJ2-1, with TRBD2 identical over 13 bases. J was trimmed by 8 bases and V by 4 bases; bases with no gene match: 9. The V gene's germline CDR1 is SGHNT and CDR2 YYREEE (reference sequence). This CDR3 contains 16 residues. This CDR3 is CASSPEGLAGSDEQFF. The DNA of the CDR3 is TGTGCCAGCAGCCCGGAGGGACTAGCGGGGAGCGATGAGCAGTTCTTC.

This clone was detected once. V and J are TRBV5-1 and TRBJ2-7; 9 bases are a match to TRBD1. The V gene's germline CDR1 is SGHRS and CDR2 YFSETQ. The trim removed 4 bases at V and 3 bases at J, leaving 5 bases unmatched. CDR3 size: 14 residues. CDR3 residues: CASSRTGVVYEQYF. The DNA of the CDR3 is TGCGCCAGCAGCCGGACAGGGGTTGTCTACGAGCAGTACTTC.

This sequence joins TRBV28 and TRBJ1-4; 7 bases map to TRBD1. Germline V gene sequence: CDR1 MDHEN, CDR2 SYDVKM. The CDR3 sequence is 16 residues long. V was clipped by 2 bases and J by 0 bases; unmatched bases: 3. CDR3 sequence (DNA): TGTGCCAGCAGTTTACCGGGACAGCCAACTAATGAAAAACTGTTTTTT. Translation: CASSLPGQPTNEKLFF.